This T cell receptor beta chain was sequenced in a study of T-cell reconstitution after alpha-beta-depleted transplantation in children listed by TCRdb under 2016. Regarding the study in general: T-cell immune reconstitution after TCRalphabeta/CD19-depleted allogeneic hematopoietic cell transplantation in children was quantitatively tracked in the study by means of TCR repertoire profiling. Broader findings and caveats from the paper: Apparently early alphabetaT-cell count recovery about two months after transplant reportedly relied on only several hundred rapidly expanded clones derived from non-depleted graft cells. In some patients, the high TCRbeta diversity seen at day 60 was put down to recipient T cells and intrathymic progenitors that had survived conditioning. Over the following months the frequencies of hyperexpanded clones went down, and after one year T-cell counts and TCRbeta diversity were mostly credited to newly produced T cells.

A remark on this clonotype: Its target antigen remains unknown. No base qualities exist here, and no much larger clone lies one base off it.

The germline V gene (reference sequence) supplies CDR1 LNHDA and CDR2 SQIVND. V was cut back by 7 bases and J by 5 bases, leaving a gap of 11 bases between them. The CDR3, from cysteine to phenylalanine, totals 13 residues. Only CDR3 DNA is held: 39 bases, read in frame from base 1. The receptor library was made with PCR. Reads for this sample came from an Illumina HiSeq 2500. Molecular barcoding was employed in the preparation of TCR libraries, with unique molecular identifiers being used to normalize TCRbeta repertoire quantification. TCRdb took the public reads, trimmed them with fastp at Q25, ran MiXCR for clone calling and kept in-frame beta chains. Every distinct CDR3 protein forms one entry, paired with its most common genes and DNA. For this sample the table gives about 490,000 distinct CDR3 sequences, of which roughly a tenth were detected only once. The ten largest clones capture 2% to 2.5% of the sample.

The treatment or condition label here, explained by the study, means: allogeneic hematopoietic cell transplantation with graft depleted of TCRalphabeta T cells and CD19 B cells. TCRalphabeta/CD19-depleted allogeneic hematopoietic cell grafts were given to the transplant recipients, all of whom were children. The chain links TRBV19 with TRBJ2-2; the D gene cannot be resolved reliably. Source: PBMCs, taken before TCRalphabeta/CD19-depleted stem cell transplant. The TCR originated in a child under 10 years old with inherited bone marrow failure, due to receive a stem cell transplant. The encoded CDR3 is CASMAELTGELFF. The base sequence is TGTGCCAGTATGGCAGAACTGACCGGGGAGCTGTTTTTT.